The following is a T cell receptor beta chain sequence with its context. At one end the junction does not follow the germline gene, possibly because of a read error. The source of the sample is a study of T-cell memory formation after mild COVID-19. Overall study: TCR clusters showed largely donor specificity.

TCRdb re-called the 5' RACE reads through MiXCR, storing one row per CDR3 protein. The data show around 310,000 distinct CDR3 sequences, 15% seen once. This CDR3 region has 11 residues. Germline V lookup: CDR1 SEHNR, CDR2 FQNEAQ (reference sequence). The TCR sequence derives from a man aged 18 to 30 who had mild COVID-19 (a few samples of this study predate the infection). Cell type and time point are not known. This chain connects TRBV7-9 to TRBJ1-2; D is perhaps TRBD1 (5 bases). The sequencing input was PBMCs or a T cell subset sorted from them (not recorded which). The CDR3 DNA reads TGTGCCAGCACCTTAAGAGGGACGTACACCTTC. Translated: CASTLRGTYTF. The whole variable domain, filled in from reference TRBV7-9 and TRBJ1-2, reads DTGVSQNPRHKITKRGQNVTFRCDPISEHNRLYWYRQTLGQGPEFLTYFQNEAQLEKSRLLSDRFSAERPKGSFSTLEIQRTEQGDSAMYLCASTLRGTYTFGSGTRLTVV.